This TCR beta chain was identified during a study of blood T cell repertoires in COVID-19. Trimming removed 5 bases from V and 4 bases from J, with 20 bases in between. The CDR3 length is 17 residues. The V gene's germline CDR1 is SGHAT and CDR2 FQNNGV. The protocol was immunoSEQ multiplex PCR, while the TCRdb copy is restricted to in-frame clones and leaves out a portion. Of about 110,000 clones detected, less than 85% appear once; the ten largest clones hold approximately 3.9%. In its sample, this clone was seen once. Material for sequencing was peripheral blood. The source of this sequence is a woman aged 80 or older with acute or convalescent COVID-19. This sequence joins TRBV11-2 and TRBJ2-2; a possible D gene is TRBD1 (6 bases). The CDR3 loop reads CASSQEVGGAGTGELFF. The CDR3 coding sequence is TGTGCCAGCAGCCAAGAGGTTGGGGGCGCGGGCACCGGGGAGCTGTTTTTT.